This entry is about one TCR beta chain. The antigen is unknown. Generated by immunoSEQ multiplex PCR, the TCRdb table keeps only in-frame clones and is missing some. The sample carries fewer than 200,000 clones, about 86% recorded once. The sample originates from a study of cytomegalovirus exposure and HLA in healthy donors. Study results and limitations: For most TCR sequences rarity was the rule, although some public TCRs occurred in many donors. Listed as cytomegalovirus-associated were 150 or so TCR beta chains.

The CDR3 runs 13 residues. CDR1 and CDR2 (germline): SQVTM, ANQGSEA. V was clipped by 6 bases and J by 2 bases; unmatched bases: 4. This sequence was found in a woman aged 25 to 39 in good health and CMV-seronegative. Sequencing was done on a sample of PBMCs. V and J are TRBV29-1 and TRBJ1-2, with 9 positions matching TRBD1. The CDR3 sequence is CSVEGQGNYGYTF. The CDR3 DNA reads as TGCAGCGTCGAGGGACAGGGCAACTATGGCTACACCTTC.